A selection of T cell receptor beta chains follows, all from one sample in a study of spatial heterogeneity in lung cancer. TCRdb recomputed calls from the 5' RACE reads with MiXCR, one row per CDR3 protein. The top ten hold 9.9% of the sample, which has 20,000 to 25,000 distinct CDR3 sequences, about 4.5% seen once. This specimen consisted of lung tumor tissue, obtained at surgery. The receptors were sampled from a male donor with early-stage non-small cell lung cancer. Both conserved end residues are part of each CDR3.

TRBV4-2	CASSPHGDTQYF
TRBV11-1	CASSSSVGRREQYF
TRBV6-5	CASSPREGGHEQYF
TRBV3-1	CASSQGRAGANVLTF
TRBV12-3/TRBV12-4	CASSYNTGVSGANVLTF
TRBV6-6	CASSYGYRGISNQPQHF
TRBV9	CASPFEQTRETYEQYF
TRBV28	CASIRGSSSYEQYF
TRBV29-1	CSVEDLRQVAAKNIQYF
TRBV10-3	CAISPRSTSGSQETQYF
TRBV2	CASNGQIYEQYF
TRBV27	CATRDGTGELFF
TRBV7-2	CASSLLWGARETQYF
TRBV29-1	CSVSGRAGNEQFF
TRBV9	CASSPPVRDGYMNTEAFF
TRBV6-5	CASRDRGGQPQHF
TRBV27	CASTHISGANVLTF
TRBV7-2	CASSPRLAGGGDTQYF
TRBV7-9	CASSLRAGGRPHTDTQYF
TRBV14	CASSQDLKGANGYTF
TRBV3-1	CASSPPGGTGYTF
TRBV2	CASRELNEKLFF
TRBV7-9	CASSLGVTRGEQYF
TRBV7-2	CASKAWSSSYEQYF
TRBV7-2	CASSLTGVGTEAFF
TRBV2	CASSDETGGTEAFF
TRBV7-2	CASSRGRNEQYF
TRBV7-9	CASSLAGGKQPQHF
TRBV5-1	CASSFMIATPQETQYF
TRBV6-5	CASSPARGRNSPLRF
TRBV27	CASSLLSGSGETQYF
TRBV3-1	CASSQLNYGYTF
TRBV7-2	CASSLDEQDQHF
TRBV10-3	CAISGGLGGLSNEQFF
TRBV5-1	CASSLEGLVMDEQFF
TRBV20-1	CSARDLLATDTQYF
TRBV6-5	CASSQGYGNTIYF
TRBV9	CASSVGDRGSYEQYF
TRBV21-1	CASSKALGNQPQHF
TRBV10-3	CAISESARGTSQPQHF
TRBV4-1	CASSQPDRAYNEQFF
TRBV4-3	CASSQDLGGSEQYF
TRBV12-3/TRBV12-4	CASSDRASGNTIYF
TRBV5-5	CASSFLAGGTDTQYF
TRBV2	CASSGGSETQYF
TRBV5-1	CASSSTGGSGYTF
TRBV6-2/TRBV6-3	CASSYVPRGTQYF
TRBV24-1	CATSDFGASGRATDEQYF
TRBV28	CASRQGTGGIQPQHF
TRBV5-4	CASSLGLVEGTQYF
TRBV18	CASSVRGDQPQHF
TRBV29-1	CSGGQNTEAFF
TRBV28	CASSSGRITDTQYF
TRBV2	CASSRENTGELFF
TRBV6-2/TRBV6-3	CASRLAGVYEQYF
TRBV12-3/TRBV12-4	CASSLLGTGRNEQFF
TRBV7-4	CASSLRTGANTGELFF
TRBV7-9	CASSSQGQGDGYTF
TRBV6-1	CASSVDRDEDTGELFF
TRBV20-1	CSARDRTQKNTGEQYF